What follows is one TCR beta chain and its context. The data stem from a study of blood T cell repertoires in COVID-19. The overall study: The United States, Italy and Spain supplied acute and convalescent COVID-19 samples. T cells, B-cell-depleted T cells, or PBMCs provided the cDNA or gDNA that served as material.

Trimming took 7 bases from V and 6 from J; bases not matched to a gene: 9. The CDR3 runs 14 residues. Germline V CDR1 and CDR2: WSHSY, SAAADI. Original processing notes: Amplified reference gene primers provided the basis for estimating nucleated cell counts. The method was immunoSEQ multiplex PCR; TCRdb's version includes in-frame clones alone and lacks a portion of them. V and J calls and clone size are copied from that table; D and trimming were computed from the DNA. Counted here are hundreds of thousands of clones, around four fifths occurring once; the ten biggest clones make up about 4%. The chain has TRBV10-2 and TRBJ2-3, with 8 bases that match TRBD2. This TCR was sampled from a woman aged 40 to 50 with active or convalescent COVID-19. The specimen sequenced was peripheral blood. CDR3 region: CASNPAGAADTQYF. CDR3 coding DNA: TGCGCCAGCAATCCAGCGGGGGCTGCTGATACGCAGTATTTT.